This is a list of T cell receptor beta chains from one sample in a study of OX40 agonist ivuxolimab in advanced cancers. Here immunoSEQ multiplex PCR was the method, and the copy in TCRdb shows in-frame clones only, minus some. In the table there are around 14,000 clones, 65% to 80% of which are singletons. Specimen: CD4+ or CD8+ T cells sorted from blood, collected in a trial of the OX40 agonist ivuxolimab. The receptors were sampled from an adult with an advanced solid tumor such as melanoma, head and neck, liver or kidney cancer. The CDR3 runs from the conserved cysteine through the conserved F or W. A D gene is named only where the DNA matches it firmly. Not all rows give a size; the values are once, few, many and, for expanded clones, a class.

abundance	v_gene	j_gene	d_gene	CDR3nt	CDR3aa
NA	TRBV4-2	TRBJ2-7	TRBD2	TGTGCCAGCAGCCAAGAACTCGCGGGAGCCTACGAGCAGTACTTC	CASSQELAGAYEQYF
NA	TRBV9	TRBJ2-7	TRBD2	TGTGCCAGCAGCGTCGATGCGGGAGGGCAGTACGAGCAGTACTTC	CASSVDAGGQYEQYF
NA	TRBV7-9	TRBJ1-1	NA	TGTGCCAGCAGCTTAAACGGATATGAAAACACTGAAGCTTTCTTT	CASSLNGYENTEAFF
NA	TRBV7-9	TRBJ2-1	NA	TGTGCCAGCAGCTTTCCGGGACTGGGAAACAATGAGCAGTTCTTC	CASSFPGLGNNEQFF
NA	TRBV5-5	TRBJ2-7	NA	TGTGCCAGCAGCTCGGAGGCCCTCGAGCAGTACTTC	CASSSEALEQYF
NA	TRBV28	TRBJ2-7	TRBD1	TGTGCCAGCAGTTTTGGCAGGGGGTACGAGCAGTACTTC	CASSFGRGYEQYF
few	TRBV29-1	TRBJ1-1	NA	TGCAGCGTTGACGAGACAGGGAACACTGAAGCTTTCTTT	CSVDETGNTEAFF
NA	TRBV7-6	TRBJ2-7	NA	TGTGCCAGCAGCTTAGCGGCTGAGGGGTTCAACGAGCAGTACTTC	CASSLAAEGFNEQYF
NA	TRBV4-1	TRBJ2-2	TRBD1	TGCGCCAGCAGCCAAGTAGGACAGGCCTCGAACACCGGGGAGCTGTTTTTT	CASSQVGQASNTGELFF
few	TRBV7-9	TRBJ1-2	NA	TGTGCCAGCAGCCTTCGGGGGAGCTTCTATGGCTACACCTTC	CASSLRGSFYGYTF
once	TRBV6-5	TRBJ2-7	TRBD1	TGTGCCAGCAGCATGTGGACAGGGTACAAGTCGGAGCAGTACTTC	CASSMWTGYKSEQYF
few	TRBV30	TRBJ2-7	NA	TGTGCCTGGAGTGAAGGTGGGAGGTTGGACGAGCAGTACTTC	CAWSEGGRLDEQYF
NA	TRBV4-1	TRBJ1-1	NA	TGCGCCAGCAGCCAAGAGGGGTCGGCTGAAGCTTTCTTT	CASSQEGSAEAFF
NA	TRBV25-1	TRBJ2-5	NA	TGTGCCAGCAGTGAATTGGGGGCAGTCCAAGAGACCCAGTACTTC	CASSELGAVQETQYF
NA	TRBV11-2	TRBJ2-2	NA	TGTGCCAGCAGCTTACCCAGGACGGGGGAGGGGGTAAACACCGGGGAGCTGTTTTTT	CASSLPRTGEGVNTGELFF
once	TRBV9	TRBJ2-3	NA	TGTGCCAGCAGCGTAGATTCAGGCGGGGATACGCAGTATTTT	CASSVDSGGDTQYF
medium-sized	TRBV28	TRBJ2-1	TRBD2	TGTGCCAGCAGTCCCTCCACTAGCGGAGAGCAGTTCTTC	CASSPSTSGEQFF
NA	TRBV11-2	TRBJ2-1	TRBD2	TGTGCCAGCAGCTTAGTTCTCGGGACTAGCGCGCGTTACAATGAGCAGTTCTTC	CASSLVLGTSARYNEQFF
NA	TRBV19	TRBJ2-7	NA	TGTGCCAGTACCCTTACAGGGAGCTCCTACGAGCAGTACTTC	CASTLTGSSYEQYF
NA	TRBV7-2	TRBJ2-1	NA	TGTGCCAGCAGCTCCCCGTCCAATGAGCAGTTCTTC	CASSSPSNEQFF
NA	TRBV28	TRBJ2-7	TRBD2	TGTGCCAGCAGAATGGGACTAGGGGCCTACGAGCAGTACTTC	CASRMGLGAYEQYF
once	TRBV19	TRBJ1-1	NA	TGTGCCAGTAGTGCTGGGGGGCCTCACACTGAAGCTTTCTTT	CASSAGGPHTEAFF
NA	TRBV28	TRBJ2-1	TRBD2	TGTGCCAGCAGTTTATACCTAGCGGGTGGCAATGAGCAGTTCTTC	CASSLYLAGGNEQFF
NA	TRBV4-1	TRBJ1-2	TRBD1	TGCGCCAGCAGCCACGGACAGGGAGGTGGCTACACCTTC	CASSHGQGGGYTF
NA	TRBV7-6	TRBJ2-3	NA	TGTGCCAGCAGCTTAGTCGGTGTCGGAGATACGCAGTATTTT	CASSLVGVGDTQYF
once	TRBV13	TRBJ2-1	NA	TGTGCCAGCAGTTACTCAAGCGGAACCTACAATGAGCAGTTCTTC	CASSYSSGTYNEQFF